This T cell receptor beta chain was documented in a study of T cells in Graves' hyperthyroidism and ophthalmopathy. Across the study: Any treatment followed the collection of peripheral blood at initial diagnosis.

Amplification yielded TCR beta CDR3 regions, with RNA transcripts as the source. HTBI primers were the set used in a first-round RT-PCR of the TCR CDR3. MiXCR was run by TCRdb on the multiplex PCR reads, yielding one entry per CDR3 protein. The sample includes some 620,000 distinct CDR3 sequences, 16% of them seen just once. This clonotype has just a few counts. Its antigen is as yet unknown. Hyperthyroidism was newly diagnosed in patients aged 18 to 65 (duration under 2 months). Fresh peripheral blood, about 9.3 ml, yielded the PBMCs. Whole-study results and caveats: In simple terms, a model built on 13 V-J features told ophthalmopathy apart from stable hyperthyroidism.

Germline CDR1 and CDR2: LNHDA and SQIVND (reference sequence). The V gene lost 8 bases and the J gene lost 5 bases, with 21 bases spanning the gap. The CDR3 is 15 residues long. The sample taken for sequencing was blood. This receptor was taken from a woman in her 30s with Graves' hyperthyroidism. The chain employs TRBV19 and TRBJ1-2; a possible D gene is TRBD1 (5 bases). CDR3 sequence reads: CASSSKGRARYGYTF. CDR3 coding DNA: TGTGCCAGTTCGTCCAAGGGCAGGGCTCGGTATGGCTACACCTTC.